Listed here is a single T cell receptor (beta chain). The method was immunoSEQ multiplex PCR; TCRdb's version includes in-frame clones alone and lacks a portion of them. The sample lists 760,000 or so clones; around 96% were seen once. The data belong to a study of shared clonotypes between healthy human individuals. Naive-designated CD8 cells lacked CD45RO, were positively enriched for CCR7, and omitted terminally differentiated effector memory CD45RA+ cells. Trimming left V 4 bases short and J 0 bases short, with 19 bases between. Germline V gene lookup returns CDR1 LGHNA and CDR2 YSLEER. The CDR3 runs to 17 residues.

Sequenced sample: naive CD8+ T cells sorted from blood. The clonotype comes from a man aged 25-45 years in good health. The chain couples TRBV4-3 to TRBJ2-7; a possible D gene is TRBD2 (5 bases). The CDR3 region is CASSPSLWEWGSYEQYF. CDR3 DNA: TGCGCCAGCAGCCCGTCCCTTTGGGAGTGGGGCTCCTACGAGCAGTACTTC.